This passage covers 30 T cell receptor beta chains from one sample sequenced in a study of control samples from healthy donors and cancer patients. Repertoires were generated with immunoSEQ multiplex PCR, while TCRdb's copy carries only in-frame clones and drops some. Of 100,000 to 150,000 clones listed, roughly 92% are singletons. The sequenced material came from blood. The receptors derive from a man in his late teens or twenties in good health.

The rearrangement uses TRBV4-1 and TRBJ1-3; a possible D gene is TRBD1 (6 bases). The V gene lost 0 bases and the J gene lost 1 base, with 19 bases spanning the gap. Germline V gives CDR1 MGHRA, CDR2 YSYEKL. This CDR3 is 19 amino acids long. CDR3 amino acids: CASSQENRGGVPSGNTIYF. The CDR3 region has the DNA TGCGCCAGCAGCCAAGAGAACAGAGGGGGGGTACCGTCTGGAAACACCATATATTTT.

The chain joins TRBV7-6 to TRBJ1-1, with D possibly being TRBD1 (5 bases). The V end lost 0 bases, the J end lost 7 bases, and 15 bases lay between the germline ends. The CDR3 consists of 15 residues. CDR1 is SGHVS, CDR2 FNYEAQ, per germline. CDR3 nucleotide sequence: TGTGCCAGCAGCTTAGCCTCCGGGACGCAGGATGAAGCTTTCTTT. This sequence encodes CASSLASGTQDEAFF. The full variable domain, in which reference TRBV7-6 and TRBJ1-1 provide the parts outside the CDR3, is GAGVSQSPRYKVTKRGQDVALRCDPISGHVSLYWYRQALGQGPEFLTYFNYEAQQDKSGLPNDRFSAERPEGSISTLTIQRTEQRDSAMYRCASSLASGTQDEAFFGQGTRLTVV.

CDR3 DNA: TGTGCCATCAGTGCCCCGGACGGCTCCTACGAGCAGTACTTC. It codes for CAISAPDGSYEQYF. The V call is TRBV10-3, the J call TRBJ2-7; no firm D call. The germline CDR1 and CDR2 sequences are ENHRY and SYGVKD. The CDR3 extends over 14 amino acids. Trimming shortened V by 4 bases and J by 0 bases, and 10 bases separated the two germline ends.

V and J are TRBV19 and TRBJ1-5; the D is unclear. The CDR3 contains 16 residues. Germline assignment: CDR1 LNHDA and CDR2 SQIVND (reference sequence). Trimming took 3 bases from V and 0 from J, leaving 12 bases between them. The CDR3 sequence is CASSIGVGYSNQPQHF. DNA of the CDR3: TGTGCCAGTAGTATCGGCGTGGGCTATAGCAATCAGCCCCAGCATTTT.

This clone is a singleton in its sample. The chain recombines TRBV9 with TRBJ2-7; 9 bases fit TRBD2. The J segment lost 2 bases and the V segment lost 0 bases, leaving 3 bases of the junction unmatched. The CDR3 is 15 amino acids. Germline V gene sequence: CDR1 SGDLS, CDR2 YYNGEE. CDR3 amino acids: CASSVGSGGPYEQYF. DNA for the CDR3: TGTGCCAGCAGCGTAGGTAGCGGGGGCCCCTACGAGCAGTACTTC.

The gene calls are TRBV5-6 and TRBJ2-3; TRBD2 aligns across 9 bases. V shed 0 bases, J shed 1 base, and the junction held 3 bases outside the gene matches. The germline V gene has CDR1 SGHDT and CDR2 YYEEEE. This CDR3 has 16 amino acids. The CDR3: CASSLEASGGTDTQYF. CDR3 DNA: TGTGCCAGCAGCTTGGAGGCTAGCGGGGGCACAGATACGCAGTATTTT.

This clone was observed once. The chain links TRBV25-1 to TRBJ2-5; D unclear. This CDR3 has 16 amino acids. The ends were cut back, 1 base at V and 5 bases at J, with 17 bases in the middle. Looked up from germline, CDR1 is MGHDK and CDR2 is SYGVNS. DNA for the CDR3: TGTGCCAGCAGTGAATGGGGTAGCTTGGGCTTCGAGACCCAGTACTTC. This gives the protein CASSEWGSLGFETQYF.

CDR3 amino acids: CASRDTGGSYNEQFF. In DNA form, the CDR3 reads TGTGCCAGCAGGGACACAGGGGGCTCCTACAATGAGCAGTTCTTC. The chain links TRBV2 to TRBJ2-1; 8 nucleotides align to TRBD1. After removal of 6 bases from V and 0 bases from J, the junction contained 4 bases not matched to a gene. The germline gives CDR1 SNHLY, CDR2 FYNNEI. There are 15 residues in the CDR3.

This clone was found a few times. In DNA, the CDR3 is TGCGCCAGCAGCTCGACGGTGAACACTGAAGCTTTCTTT. This gives the protein CASSSTVNTEAFF. V is TRBV5-1 and J is TRBJ1-1; D is unresolved. This CDR3 spans 13 amino acids. V was clipped by 3 bases and J by 0 bases, with 6 bases between them. CDR1 SGHRS and CDR2 YFSETQ come from the germline V gene.

The chain couples TRBV19 to TRBJ1-5; D may be TRBD1 (5 bases). CDR1 is LNHDA, CDR2 SQIVND, per germline (reference sequence). The ends were cut back, 1 base at V and 0 bases at J, with 19 bases in the middle. This CDR3 comprises 19 residues. The CDR3 sequence is CASSIGWTKPQNSNQPQHF. The DNA of the CDR3 is TGTGCCAGTAGTATAGGGTGGACAAAGCCCCAAAATAGCAATCAGCCCCAGCATTTT.

The chain has TRBV7-3 and TRBJ2-7; D ambiguous. The V and J ends lost 5 bases and 5 bases respectively, with 13 bases between them. CDR3 length: 13 residues. Germline CDR1 and CDR2: SGHTA and FQGTGA. The CDR3 DNA reads TGTGCCAGCAGCCCCCAGGCCCAACACGAGCAGTACTTC. Translation: CASSPQAQHEQYF.

This chain joins TRBV28 and TRBJ2-4; no clear D gene. This CDR3 region has 17 residues. Germline V CDR1 and CDR2: MDHEN, SYDVKM. Trimming took off 6 bases at V and 0 bases at J, with 18 bases between the two ends. The CDR3 loop is CASSVFPRKLAKNIQYF. CDR3 nucleotides: TGTGCCAGCAGCGTTTTCCCCCGAAAACTAGCCAAAAACATTCAGTACTTC. Based on the CDR3 plus reference TRBV28 and TRBJ2-4, the full variable domain is DVKVTQSSRYLVKRTGEKVFLECVQDMDHENMFWYRQDPGLGLRLIYFSYDVKMKEKGDIPEGYSVSREKKERFSLILESASTNQTSMYLCASSVFPRKLAKNIQYFGAGTRLSVL.

The chain employs TRBV11-2 and TRBJ2-5, with D unclear. Germline V CDR1 and CDR2: SGHAT, FQNNGV. The V end lost 0 bases, the J end lost 7 bases, and 3 bases lay between the germline ends. This CDR3 region has 11 residues. CDR3 region: CASSLDGTQYF. Written as DNA, the CDR3 is TGTGCCAGCAGCTTAGATGGGACCCAGTACTTC.

The V call is TRBV7-9, the J call TRBJ2-6; D gene ambiguous. The CDR3 is made up of 17 amino acids. Germline CDR1 reads SEHNR; CDR2 reads FQNEAQ (reference sequence). The ends were cut back, 5 bases at V and 0 bases at J, with 14 bases in the middle. The DNA of the CDR3 is TGTGCCAGCAGCGCCCCGGAGACGGGCTCTGGGGCCAACGTCCTGACTTTC. It translates to CASSAPETGSGANVLTF.

The chain recombines TRBV6-4 with TRBJ2-3; TRBD1 matches at 9 bases. Looked up from germline, CDR1 is MRHNA and CDR2 is SNTAGT. The CDR3 spans 14 residues. With 4 bases clipped from V and 1 base from J, the junction kept 0 bases outside the gene matches. Here the CDR3 reads CASSGTGGTDTQYF. Here the CDR3 DNA reads TGTGCCAGCAGTGGGACAGGGGGCACAGATACGCAGTATTTT.

The V gene is TRBV4-1, the J gene TRBJ1-1; D is uncertain. Germline-derived CDR1 and CDR2 are MGHRA and YSYEKL. Between the trimmed V and J ends, which lost 1 base and 6 bases, there was a span of 3 bases. This CDR3 is built from 11 residues. The CDR3 DNA reads TGCGCCAGCAGCCAAGGCCCTGAAGCTTTCTTT. It encodes CASSQGPEAFF.

This clone was counted a single time. The chain has TRBV9 and TRBJ2-2; 9 bases agree with TRBD2. The CDR3 has 16 residues. V trimming: 0 bases; J trimming: 5 bases; junction bases outside the gene matches: 5. Germline assignment: CDR1 SGDLS and CDR2 YYNGEE. In DNA, the CDR3 is TGTGCCAGCAGCGTAGATTCGCGGGGGGGTACCGGGGAGCTGTTTTTT. This sequence encodes CASSVDSRGGTGELFF.

The CDR3 DNA reads TGTGCCAGCAGTTACTCATATAGCAATCAGCCCCAGCATTTT. Encoded protein: CASSYSYSNQPQHF. V gene TRBV6-5 combines with J gene TRBJ1-5; D not resolved. The CDR3 length is 14 residues. Per the germline V gene, CDR1 is MNHEY and CDR2 is SVGAGI. Trimming stripped 0 bases from V and 0 bases from J, with 3 bases between.

The chain carries TRBV30 and TRBJ1-1, with 7 bases aligning to TRBD1. CDR1 is GTSNPN and CDR2 is SVGIG in the germline V gene (reference sequence). J was trimmed by 2 bases and V by 3 bases; bases with no gene match: 15. The CDR3 has 17 residues. CDR3 sequence reads: CAWSKPWTGGANTEAFF. CDR3 coding DNA: TGTGCCTGGAGCAAACCATGGACAGGAGGAGCTAACACTGAAGCTTTCTTT.

V is TRBV5-4 and J is TRBJ1-2; D may be TRBD1 (5 bases). The CDR3 sequence is 14 residues long. Germline V gene data show CDR1 as SGHNT and CDR2 as YYREEE (reference sequence). V was trimmed by 4 bases and J by 7 bases, leaving 17 bases between them. The CDR3: CASSLDWGRGGYTF. Written as DNA, the CDR3 is TGTGCCAGCAGCCTAGATTGGGGACGAGGTGGCTACACCTTC.

The chain combines TRBV9 with TRBJ1-2; D remains ambiguous. CDR1 SGDLS and CDR2 YYNGEE come from the germline V gene. V shed 4 bases and J shed 5 bases, with 15 bases lying between them. This CDR3 comprises 14 residues. In DNA, the CDR3 is TGTGCCAGCAGCCAAAGCGTTGGAGGGTATGGCTACACCTTC. Translation: CASSQSVGGYGYTF.

The rearrangement uses TRBV2 and TRBJ2-1; D is ambiguous. Between the trimmed V and J ends, which lost 4 bases and 4 bases, there was a span of 8 bases. CDR3 size: 13 residues. CDR1 and CDR2 from the germline V gene are SNHLY and FYNNEI. Here the CDR3 reads CASSAGQYNEQFF. The CDR3 DNA reads as TGTGCCAGCAGTGCTGGCCAGTACAATGAGCAGTTCTTC.

The chain carries TRBV29-1 and TRBJ1-3, with D hard to call. There are 13 residues in the CDR3. V was pared by 3 bases and J by 1 base, with 7 bases between. Germline V lookup: CDR1 SQVTM, CDR2 ANQGSEA. CDR3 sequence (DNA): TGCAGCGTTGAGCGTACGTCTGGAAACACCATATATTTT. This translates into CSVERTSGNTIYF.

The chain combines TRBV18 with TRBJ1-1; the D is unclear. Trimming pared 2 bases from V and 1 base from J, leaving 11 bases between. Germline V gives CDR1 KGHSH, CDR2 LQKENI. CDR3 length: 15 residues. The CDR3 bases are TGTGCCAGCTCACCATCCTGGGTTCAGAACACTGAAGCTTTCTTT. The encoded protein is CASSPSWVQNTEAFF.

The genes are TRBV4-1 and TRBJ2-1; D may be TRBD1 (5 bases). The V and J ends lost 4 bases and 6 bases respectively, with 22 bases between them. CDR1 and CDR2 from the germline V gene are MGHRA and YSYEKL. The CDR3 is 17 residues long. In nucleotides, the CDR3 is TGCGCCAGCAGCCCCCTAAGGGGTGGTGTTGCAAGCAATGAGCAGTTCTTC. This encodes CASSPLRGGVASNEQFF.

The chain links TRBV3-1 (or the pseudogene TRBV3-2) to TRBJ2-5, with TRBD2 as a possible D gene (5 bases). The CDR3 is made up of 14 amino acids. V dropped 3 bases and J dropped 4 bases, with 12 bases sitting between them. The germline CDR1 and CDR2 sequences are LGHDT and YNNKEL (reference sequence). DNA of the CDR3: TGTGCCAGCAGCCACGCCACTAGGGTAGAGACCCAGTACTTC. Translation gives CASSHATRVETQYF.

The CDR3 DNA reads as TGCGCCAGCAGTCAATCCGAGGGACGCGGCTACGAGCAGTACTTC. Residues: CASSQSEGRGYEQYF. The rearrangement joins TRBV23-1 to TRBJ2-7, with D perhaps given as TRBD1 or TRBD2 (5 bases each). TRBV23-1 is noted as an ORF with a role that remains uncertain. V gave up 0 bases and J gave up 3 bases, with 12 bases separating them. The CDR3 totals 15 residues.

V gene TRBV28 combines with J gene TRBJ1-5; no clear D gene. CDR3 length equals 15 residues. V lost 3 bases, J lost 0 bases, and 9 bases lay in between. Germline CDR1 MDHEN, CDR2 SYDVKM. The CDR3 loop is CASSFGGLSNQPQHF. The CDR3 nucleotides read TGTGCCAGCAGTTTTGGTGGACTTAGCAATCAGCCCCAGCATTTT.

The rearrangement joins TRBV11-3 to TRBJ1-1, with TRBD1 as a possible D gene (6 bases). This CDR3 contains 13 residues. CDR1 and CDR2 from the germline V gene are SGHNT and YENEEA. V was cut by 5 bases and J by 7 bases, with 14 bases left in between. The CDR3 spells CASSRGHAGEAFF. The CDR3 DNA reads TGTGCCAGCAGCCGGGGACACGCAGGTGAAGCTTTCTTT.

This chain connects TRBV20-1 to TRBJ2-5; D gene unclear. In germline, CDR1 is DFQATT, CDR2 SNEGSKA (reference sequence). V gave up 3 bases and J gave up 4 bases, with 3 bases separating them. CDR3 length: 10 amino acids. CDR3 in amino acids: CSARRETQYF. The CDR3 DNA reads TGCAGTGCTAGGAGAGAGACCCAGTACTTC.